This T cell receptor beta chain is drawn from a study of neurological immune-mediated disorders. Overall study findings and caveats: Phylogenetic grouping placed 18 of 34 multiple sclerosis patients' repertoires in one related-CDR3 cluster, a possible signature.

Concerning this clonotype itself: Its target is not known.

cDNA was made by 5'RACE with 10-nucleotide random UMIs. TCRdb re-called the 5' RACE reads with MiXCR, one entry per CDR3 protein. This table holds around 60,000 distinct CDR3 sequences, 3% to 4% found once. CDR1 is MNHEY and CDR2 is SMNVEV in the germline V gene (reference sequence). V lost 3 bases and J 2 bases, leaving 14 bases between the germline ends. This CDR3 has 15 residues. The sequenced material came from PBMCs. The TCR originated in a woman in her fifties or sixties with multiple sclerosis. The chain links TRBV27 to TRBJ2-7, with D perhaps TRBD2 (6 bases). The CDR3 region has the DNA TGTGCCAGCAGTTTGGCCGGTAGCGGTCCCTACGAGCAGTACTTC. Residues: CASSLAGSGPYEQYF.